This record looks at one T cell receptor beta chain sequence and its context. The data belong to a study of T cell responses to AZD1222 COVID-19 vaccine. Clones were sequenced by immunoSEQ multiplex PCR, and TCRdb holds only the in-frame ones, with some missing. The table includes around 170,000 clones, approximately 90% detected once. V lost 5 bases, J lost 7 bases, and 12 bases lay in between. Per the germline V gene, CDR1 is SGHTA and CDR2 is FQGNSA. The CDR3 length is 12 residues. This chain connects TRBV7-2 to TRBJ2-7; D is undetermined. This receptor was identified in an adult in good health. Source: peripheral blood, taken on day 0 of AZD1222 vaccination. The CDR3 loop reads CASSPLPPEQYF. CDR3 DNA sequence: TGTGCCAGCAGCCCCCTACCGCCTGAGCAGTACTTC. Combining the CDR3 with reference TRBV7-2 and TRBJ2-7 gives the whole variable domain GAGVSQSPSNKVTEKGKDVELRCDPISGHTALYWYRQSLGQGLEFLIYFQGNSAPDKSGLPSDRFSAERTGGSVSTLTIQRTQQEDSAVYLCASSPLPPEQYFGPGTRLTVT.